What follows are 27 T cell receptor beta chains derived from one specimen sequenced in a study of cytomegalovirus exposure and HLA in healthy donors. The PCR had 60 Vbeta and 13 Jbeta primers. Generated by immunoSEQ multiplex PCR, the TCRdb table keeps only in-frame clones and is missing some. The sample table sets out 100,000 to 150,000 clones. The sample was PBMCs. The receptor source for this set is a man younger than 35 in good health and CMV-seronegative.

The chain is built from TRBV7-3 and TRBJ2-1; D possibly corresponds to TRBD2 (6 bases). This CDR3 has 11 amino acids. CDR1 SGHTA and CDR2 FQGTGA come from the germline V gene. Deletions cut 3 bases from V and 10 bases from J, with 7 bases between. DNA for the CDR3: TGTGCCAGCAGCTTCGGGGGAGAGCAGTTCTTC. Protein product: CASSFGGEQFF. The full variable domain, rest sourced from reference TRBV7-3 and TRBJ2-1, is GAGVSQTPSNKVTEKGKYVELRCDPISGHTALYWYRQSLGQGPEFLIYFQGTGAADDSGLPNDRFFAVRPEGSVSTLKIQRTERGDSAVYLCASSFGGEQFFGPGTRLTVL.

This chain links TRBV27 with TRBJ2-5; D gene uncertain. The CDR3 is 11 amino acids. Deletions cut 7 bases from V and 4 bases from J, with 7 bases between. From germline, CDR1 is MNHEY and CDR2 SMNVEV (reference sequence). The chain's CDR3 is CASTLGETQYF. CDR3 in DNA: TGTGCCAGCACCCTAGGAGAGACCCAGTACTTC.

V usage is TRBV7-2 and J usage is TRBJ2-7; perhaps TRBD2 as D (6 bases). V was cut by 1 base and J by 6 bases, with 19 bases left in between. This CDR3 region has 16 residues. In germline, CDR1 is SGHTA, CDR2 FQGNSA. In DNA form, the CDR3 reads TGTGCCAGCAGCTTAGAACCCCGTCGGGGCGGGGCCGAGCAGTACTTC. Translating it yields CASSLEPRRGGAEQYF.

The chain couples TRBV6-4 to TRBJ2-2; 9 bases are shared with TRBD2. The CDR3 has 15 amino acids. V dropped 2 bases and J dropped 5; count of bases not matched to a gene: 3. Germline lookup yields CDR1 MRHNA and CDR2 SNTAGT. The CDR3 is CASSDGAGGTGELFF. CDR3 DNA: TGTGCCAGCAGTGACGGCGCGGGGGGGACCGGGGAGCTGTTTTTT.

The gene calls are TRBV9 and TRBJ2-7, with D possibly being TRBD2 (6 bases). V lost 0 bases and J lost 6, with 16 bases in between. This CDR3 is 15 amino acids long. Germline assignment: CDR1 SGDLS and CDR2 YYNGEE. CDR3 loop: CASSVAASALLEQYF. The CDR3 DNA sequence: TGTGCCAGCAGCGTAGCGGCTAGCGCGTTGCTCGAGCAGTACTTC. Filled out from reference TRBV9 and TRBJ2-7, the complete variable domain reads DSGVTQTPKHLITATGQRVTLRCSPRSGDLSVYWYQQSLDQGLQFLIQYYNGEERAKGNILERFSAQQFPDLHSELNLSSLELGDSALYFCASSVAASALLEQYFGPGTRLTVT.

The chain uses TRBV29-1 and TRBJ2-5; D uncertain. The germline V and J ends were trimmed by 4 bases and 4 bases, with 7 bases remaining between them. CDR1 is SQVTM and CDR2 is ANQGSEA in the germline V gene. The CDR3 has 11 amino acids. The CDR3 spells CSVVNVETQYF. The CDR3 DNA follows: TGCAGCGTTGTTAATGTAGAGACCCAGTACTTC.

This chain connects TRBV7-6 to TRBJ2-1, with 9 bases aligning to TRBD2. The germline V gene encodes CDR1 SGHVS and CDR2 FNYEAQ. There are 16 residues in the CDR3. Trimming at V came to 1 base and at J to 7 bases, leaving 8 bases not matched to a gene. For the CDR3, the DNA is TGTGCCAGCAGCTTAGTGAGAGCGGGAGGCGTGAATGAGCAGTTCTTC. The encoded protein is CASSLVRAGGVNEQFF.

The chain has TRBV29-1 and TRBJ2-6, with D possibly matching TRBD1 (5 bases). V was trimmed by 5 bases and J by 0 bases, leaving 17 bases between them. This CDR3 region has 17 residues. Germline V gene data show CDR1 as SQVTM and CDR2 as ANQGSEA. In nucleotides, the CDR3 is TGCAGCGTTTTGCAGGGTGACCGCGCCTCTGGGGCCAACGTCCTGACTTTC. It specifies CSVLQGDRASGANVLTF. The full variable domain, in which reference TRBV29-1 and TRBJ2-6 provide the parts outside the CDR3, is SAVISQKPSRDICQRGTSLTIQCQVDSQVTMMFWYRQQPGQSLTLIATANQGSEATYESGFVIDKFPISRPNLTFSTLTVSNMSPEDSSIYLCSVLQGDRASGANVLTFGAGSRLTVL.

The rearrangement links TRBV10-3 to TRBJ2-7; tentative D call: TRBD1 (5 bases). The germline V gene has CDR1 ENHRY and CDR2 SYGVKD. With 2 bases removed from V and 3 bases from J, the gap between germline ends came to 8 bases. There are 13 residues in the CDR3. The CDR3 coding sequence is TGTGCCATCAGTGAGGAAGGACACTACGAGCAGTACTTC. Encoded protein: CAISEEGHYEQYF.

The genes are TRBV5-4 and TRBJ2-5; D is unclear. CDR1 is SGHNT, CDR2 YYREEE, per germline (reference sequence). CDR3 length: 15 amino acids. The V end lost 4 bases, the J end lost 7 bases, and 20 bases lay between the germline ends. CDR3 DNA: TGTGCCAGCAGCGATGGTCTGGTGTTTTCGGGGACCCAGTACTTC. It translates to CASSDGLVFSGTQYF.

This rearrangement joins TRBV30 to TRBJ2-7, with D possibly TRBD2 on 5 matching bases. Deletions cut 6 bases from V and 0 bases from J, with 15 bases between. CDR3 size: 14 residues. From germline, CDR1 is GTSNPN and CDR2 SVGIG (reference sequence). CDR3 in DNA: TGTGCCTGCTCTAGGACGGGGAGCTCCTACGAGCAGTACTTC. This sequence encodes CACSRTGSSYEQYF.

The chain links TRBV2 to TRBJ2-5; TRBD2 matches at 8 bases. The CDR3 has 16 residues. J lost 3 bases, V lost 1 base, and 7 bases had no gene match. CDR1 SNHLY and CDR2 FYNNEI come from the germline V gene. CDR3 DNA: TGTGCCAGCAGTGAAGAGCGCGGGAGGCTGGAAGAGACCCAGTACTTC. Its protein product is CASSEERGRLEETQYF.

The chain uses TRBV5-1 and TRBJ2-7; D is ambiguous. CDR1 is SGHRS, CDR2 YFSETQ, per germline. The V end was cut by 4 bases, the J end by 6 bases, with 17 bases between. There are 14 residues in the CDR3. CDR3 sequence: CASSLGRNPLEQYF. The CDR3 nucleotides are TGCGCCAGCAGCCTTGGCCGAAACCCCCTCGAGCAGTACTTC.

The gene calls are TRBV5-1 and TRBJ1-1; D ambiguous. The CDR3 spans 13 residues. CDR1 SGHRS and CDR2 YFSETQ come from the germline V gene. V was trimmed by 4 bases and J by 0 bases, leaving 7 bases between them. The CDR3 region has the DNA TGCGCCAGCAGCGGAACAGTGAACACTGAAGCTTTCTTT. Its protein product is CASSGTVNTEAFF.

The chain joins TRBV4-3 to TRBJ2-7; 9 bases match TRBD2. V was clipped by 3 bases and J by 7 bases; unmatched bases: 10. Germline CDR1 LGHNA, CDR2 YSLEER. The CDR3 spans 15 residues. CDR3 amino acids: CASSQGTSRYLEQYF. DNA for the CDR3: TGCGCCAGCAGCCAGGGGACTAGCCGTTATCTGGAGCAGTACTTC.

The chain is built from TRBV5-1 and TRBJ2-2; 8 positions match TRBD1. Per germline, CDR1 SGHRS and CDR2 YFSETQ. The trim removed 4 bases at V and 2 bases at J, leaving 4 bases unmatched. The CDR3 has 15 amino acids. The CDR3 DNA is TGCGCCAGCAGCCCCGACAGGGGAAACACCGGGGAGCTGTTTTTT. Its protein is CASSPDRGNTGELFF.

Written as DNA, the CDR3 is TGTGCCAGCAGTTTATCAGTCCCGGGCAGGGGCTCTGGAAACACCATATATTTT. This codes for CASSLSVPGRGSGNTIYF. The chain is built from TRBV27 and TRBJ1-3; possible D gene TRBD1, 6 bases. Germline V CDR1 and CDR2: MNHEY, SMNVEV (reference sequence). The CDR3 is 18 residues long. Trimming shortened V by 0 bases and J by 0 bases, and 15 bases separated the two germline ends.

This sequence joins TRBV6-6 and TRBJ2-3, with D perhaps matching TRBD1 (6 bases). CDR1 is MNHNY and CDR2 is SVGAGI in the germline V gene (reference sequence). Trimming removed 2 bases from V and 1 base from J, with 10 bases in between. This CDR3 contains 15 residues. The CDR3 here is CASSYRGSGTDTQYF. CDR3 DNA: TGTGCCAGCAGTTACAGGGGGTCGGGCACAGATACGCAGTATTTT.

The V and J genes are TRBV11-2 and TRBJ1-6, with 10 bases aligning to TRBD1. CDR1 is SGHAT and CDR2 is FQNNGV in the germline V gene. The ends lost 4 bases at V and 4 bases at J; junction bases unmatched: 4. This CDR3 spans 16 amino acids. Written as DNA, the CDR3 is TGTGCCAGCAGCTCGATGGACAGGGGGTATAATTCACCCCTCCACTTT. Amino acid sequence: CASSSMDRGYNSPLHF.

The J gene is TRBJ1-2, the V gene TRBV7-6; TRBD1 is a possible D gene (6 bases). V lost 1 base, J lost 5 bases, and 17 bases lay in between. The CDR3 extends over 16 amino acids. The germline gives CDR1 SGHVS, CDR2 FNYEAQ. The DNA for the CDR3 is TGTGCCAGCAGCTTAGACGTCCAGGGGTTGGGGTATGGCTACACCTTC. Translating it yields CASSLDVQGLGYGYTF.

The CDR3 loop is CASSGGTGISGANVLTF. CDR3 DNA sequence: TGTGCCAGCAGTGGGGGGACAGGGATCTCTGGGGCCAACGTCCTGACTTTC. The chain has TRBV28 and TRBJ2-6; 9 bases line up with TRBD1. V gave up 5 bases and J gave up 0 bases; unmatched junction bases: 5. Germline CDR1 MDHEN, CDR2 SYDVKM. The CDR3 is 17 residues long.

This sequence joins TRBV7-9 and TRBJ2-7; weak D call: TRBD2 (6 bases). Trimming cost V 1 base and J 7 bases, with 20 bases left between them. Germline CDR1 and CDR2: SEHNR and FQNEAQ (reference sequence). The CDR3 length is 16 residues. The CDR3 region has the DNA TGTGCCAGCAGCTTAGGCGGCGGGGCCCACCGGGGGGAGCAGTACTTC. Protein: CASSLGGGAHRGEQYF. Supplemented by reference TRBV7-9 and TRBJ2-7, the full variable domain reads DTGVSQNPRHKITKRGQNVTFRCDPISEHNRLYWYRQTLGQGPEFLTYFQNEAQLEKSRLLSDRFSAERPKGSFSTLEIQRTEQGDSAMYLCASSLGGGAHRGEQYFGPGTRLTVT.

This chain links TRBV14 with TRBJ2-7; 10 bases fit TRBD2. The length of the CDR3 is 18 residues. The V gene's germline CDR1 is SGHDN and CDR2 FVKESK. The ends lost 3 bases at V and 2 bases at J; junction bases unmatched: 13. The chain's CDR3 is CASSQRTSGPWAAYEQYF. DNA of the CDR3: TGTGCCAGCAGCCAGAGGACTAGCGGACCCTGGGCGGCCTACGAGCAGTACTTC.

The rearrangement uses TRBV7-9 and TRBJ2-2; 11 nucleotides agree with TRBD1. Germline V gives CDR1 SEHNR, CDR2 FQNEAQ (reference sequence). Trimming cost V 5 bases and J 4 bases; bases outside gene matches: 6. The CDR3 is made up of 16 amino acids. The CDR3 DNA follows: TGTGCCAGCAGCACCCCCGGGACAGGGGGCACCGGGGAGCTGTTTTTT. Encoded protein: CASSTPGTGGTGELFF.

This chain links TRBV9 with TRBJ1-2, with a possible D match to TRBD1 (6 bases). The CDR3 totals 14 residues. Germline CDR1 and CDR2: SGDLS and YYNGEE. V lost 3 bases to trimming and J lost 8 bases, with 17 bases between them. The CDR3 DNA reads as TGTGCCAGCAGCGGAGGAACCCCAGGGGTCGGCTACACCTTC. Its protein product is CASSGGTPGVGYTF. The complete variable domain, with remaining parts taken from reference TRBV9 and TRBJ1-2, reads DSGVTQTPKHLITATGQRVTLRCSPRSGDLSVYWYQQSLDQGLQFLIQYYNGEERAKGNILERFSAQQFPDLHSELNLSSLELGDSALYFCASSGGTPGVGYTFGSGTRLTVV.

The V and J genes are TRBV18 and TRBJ1-3; no clear D gene. The V end lost 3 bases, the J end lost 2 bases, and 14 bases lay between the germline ends. CDR1 is KGHSH, CDR2 LQKENI, per germline. The CDR3 totals 16 residues. For the CDR3, the DNA is TGTGCCAGCTCACCCGCCGACGGGAGTACTGGAAACACCATATATTTT. Translating it yields CASSPADGSTGNTIYF.

The V gene is TRBV28, the J gene TRBJ1-6, with TRBD1 identical over 8 bases. The CDR3 has 16 amino acids. From germline, CDR1 is MDHEN and CDR2 SYDVKM. J lost 5 bases, V lost 0 bases, and 3 bases had no gene match. CDR3 residues: CASSLWPQGDNSPLHF. The CDR3 DNA reads TGTGCCAGCAGTTTATGGCCACAGGGGGATAATTCACCCCTCCACTTT.